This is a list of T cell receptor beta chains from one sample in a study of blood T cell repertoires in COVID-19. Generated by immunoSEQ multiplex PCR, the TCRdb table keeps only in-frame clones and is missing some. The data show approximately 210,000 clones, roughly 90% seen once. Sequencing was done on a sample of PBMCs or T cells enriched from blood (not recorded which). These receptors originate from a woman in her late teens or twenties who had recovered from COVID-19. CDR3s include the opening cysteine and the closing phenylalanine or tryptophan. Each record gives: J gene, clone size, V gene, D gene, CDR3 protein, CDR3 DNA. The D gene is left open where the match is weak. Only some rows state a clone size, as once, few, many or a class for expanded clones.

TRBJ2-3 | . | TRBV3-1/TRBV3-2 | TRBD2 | CASSLASGGIDTQYF | TGTGCCAGCAGCCTTGCTAGCGGGGGGATTGATACGCAGTATTTT
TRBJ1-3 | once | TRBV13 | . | CASCLGGNPGNTIYF | TGTGCCAGCTGCCTGGGGGGGAATCCTGGAAACACCATATATTTT
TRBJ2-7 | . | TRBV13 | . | CASSFYGGATPTYEQYF | TGTGCCAGCAGCTTTTACGGCGGGGCCACCCCTACCTACGAGCAGTACTTC
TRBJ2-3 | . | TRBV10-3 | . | CAISEASLGHTDTQYF | TGTGCCATCAGTGAGGCCAGCCTAGGACACACAGATACGCAGTATTTT
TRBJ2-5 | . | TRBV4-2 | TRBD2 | CASSRSYLGGGVQETQYF | TGTGCCAGCAGCCGATCATACCTGGGCGGGGGAGTACAAGAGACCCAGTACTTC
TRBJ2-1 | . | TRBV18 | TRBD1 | CASSPSGQGAYNEQFF | TGTGCCAGCTCACCATCCGGACAGGGGGCCTACAATGAGCAGTTCTTC
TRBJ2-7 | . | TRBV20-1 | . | CSASYGGHEQYF | TGCAGTGCTAGTTACGGGGGTCACGAGCAGTACTTC
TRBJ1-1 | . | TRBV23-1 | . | CASILSQGNTEAFF | TGCGCCAGCATTCTCTCACAGGGGAACACTGAAGCTTTCTTT
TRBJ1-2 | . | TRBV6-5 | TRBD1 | CASSPRTGEGYGYTF | TGTGCCAGCAGCCCCCGGACAGGGGAAGGCTATGGCTACACCTTC
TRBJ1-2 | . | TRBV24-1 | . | CATSDYYGYTF | TGTGCCACCAGTGACTACTATGGCTACACCTTC
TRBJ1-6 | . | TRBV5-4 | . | CASSFGGNSPLHF | TGTGCCAGCAGCTTCGGGGGTAATTCACCCCTCCACTTT
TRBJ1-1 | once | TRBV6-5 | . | CASSRGMNTEAFF | TGTGCCAGCAGTCGGGGAATGAACACTGAAGCTTTCTTT